The T cell receptor (beta chain) described here comes from a study of PD-1 blockade in classical Hodgkin lymphoma. Overall study results and limits: Why repertoires differed is undefined; disease activity or prior therapy possibly contributed.

V was shortened by 7 bases and J by 0 bases, with 13 bases between the two germline ends. Germline CDR1 MNHEY, CDR2 SMNVEV (reference sequence). This CDR3 spans 15 amino acids. This sample's time point: newly diagnosed, previously untreated cHL patient sample. Comparator PBMCs were from newly diagnosed, untreated classical Hodgkin lymphoma. The method was immunoSEQ multiplex PCR; TCRdb's version includes in-frame clones alone and lacks a portion of them. The sample holds roughly 77,000 clones, roughly 92% seen once. Comments on this clone: Its antigen remains unidentified.

The source is a human donor with classical Hodgkin lymphoma. The specimen sequenced was peripheral blood mononuclear cells (PBMCs). V is TRBV27 and J is TRBJ1-3, with unresolved D. The CDR3 sequence is CASKLLGSSGNTIYF. For the CDR3, the DNA is TGTGCCAGCAAGCTCTTGGGTTCCTCTGGAAACACCATATATTTT.